The next 18 T cell receptor beta chains were all read from a single sample in a study of blood T cell repertoires in COVID-19 (TCRdb year 2020). The method was the immunoSEQ multiplex PCR assay. Here the immuneACCESS table is served through TCRdb, limited to in-frame sequences with V and J called. Missing clones are a known gap in these copies; in checked studies unresolved V genes cover under half, and the rest lacks a known reason. The sample table holds about 180,000 clones, of which roughly 88% were seen once. Roughly 10% of the sample goes to the ten largest clones. The sequenced sample consisted of PBMCs or T cells enriched from blood (not recorded which). The receptors come from a young woman who had recovered from COVID-19.

V and J are TRBV5-1 and TRBJ2-7; TRBD1 agrees at 7 bases. Germline V gene lookup returns CDR1 SGHRS and CDR2 YFSETQ. V was pared by 1 base and J by 0 bases, with 7 bases of the junction left unmatched. The CDR3 consists of 16 residues. CDR3 in amino acids: CASSLRGTENSYEQYF. The CDR3 bases are TGCGCCAGCAGCTTGAGGGGGACAGAGAACTCCTACGAGCAGTACTTC. The full variable domain, completed using reference TRBV5-1 and TRBJ2-7, is KAGVTQTPRYLIKTRGQQVTLSCSPISGHRSVSWYQQTPGQGLQFLFEYFSETQRNKGNFPGRFSGRQFSNSRSEMNVSTLELGDSALYLCASSLRGTENSYEQYFGPGTRLTVT.

The genes are TRBV27 and TRBJ2-5, with D tentatively TRBD1 (5 bases). V was clipped by 6 bases and J by 7 bases, with 24 bases between them. The CDR3 contains 16 residues. Germline values: CDR1 MNHEY, CDR2 SMNVEV (reference sequence). CDR3: CASRPNRVTAVGTQYF. CDR3 DNA: TGTGCCAGCAGACCTAATCGGGTGACAGCCGTGGGGACCCAGTACTTC.

The chain carries TRBV5-1 and TRBJ2-5; D is possibly TRBD1 (6 bases). The CDR3 is 15 residues long. V shed 3 bases and J shed 2 bases, with 14 bases lying between them. Germline V CDR1 and CDR2: SGHRS, YFSETQ. The chain's CDR3 is CASSSAPRGQETQYF. Here the CDR3 DNA reads TGCGCCAGCAGCTCAGCCCCTAGGGGGCAAGAGACCCAGTACTTC.

The rearrangement joins TRBV7-2 to TRBJ2-7, with D tentatively TRBD2 (7 bases). Trimming pared 3 bases from V and 7 bases from J, leaving 13 bases between. The CDR3 runs 13 residues. CDR1 SGHTA and CDR2 FQGNSA come from the germline V gene. The CDR3 DNA sequence: TGTGCCAGCAGCTTGATTGAGGGGGGGGAGCAGTACTTC. It encodes CASSLIEGGEQYF.

J is TRBJ2-3 and V is TRBV6-1; TRBD1 matches 9 bases. Trimming cost V 3 bases and J 8 bases; bases outside gene matches: 6. This CDR3 is 14 amino acids long. CDR1 and CDR2 (germline): MNHNS, SASEGT. The CDR3 sequence is CASSEGQGVGTQYF. The CDR3 nucleotides are TGTGCCAGCAGTGAGGGACAGGGAGTTGGTACGCAGTATTTT.

The chain joins TRBV28 to TRBJ1-3; D ambiguous. Germline loops: CDR1 MDHEN, CDR2 SYDVKM. V was pared by 6 bases and J by 4 bases, with 13 bases between. This CDR3 contains 14 residues. Here the CDR3 DNA reads TGTGCCAGCAGCCCCGTTGGGGAGGGAAACACCATATATTTT. This sequence encodes CASSPVGEGNTIYF. Variable domain in full (rest from reference TRBV28 and TRBJ1-3): DVKVTQSSRYLVKRTGEKVFLECVQDMDHENMFWYRQDPGLGLRLIYFSYDVKMKEKGDIPEGYSVSREKKERFSLILESASTNQTSMYLCASSPVGEGNTIYFGEGSWLTVV.

This sequence joins TRBV9 and TRBJ2-1, with 8 nucleotides matching TRBD2. The CDR3 extends over 17 amino acids. Unmatched junction bases numbered 11, after V lost 1 base and J lost 5 bases. Germline loops: CDR1 SGDLS, CDR2 YYNGEE. The CDR3 nucleotides are TGTGCCAGCAGCGTATCCCCGGGACTAGTCGGGGACAATGAGCAGTTCTTC. This encodes CASSVSPGLVGDNEQFF.

The rearrangement links TRBV30 to TRBJ1-2; D unresolved. Trimming removed 0 bases from V and 4 bases from J, with 9 bases in between. CDR1 GTSNPN and CDR2 SVGIG come from the germline V gene (reference sequence). The CDR3 is made up of 13 amino acids. The CDR3: CAWSVGQSYGYTF. The DNA for the CDR3 is TGTGCCTGGAGTGTTGGGCAGTCCTATGGCTACACCTTC.

The gene calls are TRBV5-4 and TRBJ2-2, with 10 bases identical to TRBD1. The junction had 13 bases not matched to a gene; V was cut back by 6 bases and J by 5 bases. This CDR3 contains 17 residues. Per germline, CDR1 SGHNT and CDR2 YYREEE (reference sequence). CDR3 nucleotide sequence: TGTGCCAGCACTCCCCCAGGACAGGGGGTAGTAACCGGGGAGCTGTTTTTT. Translation: CASTPPGQGVVTGELFF.

J is TRBJ1-2 and V is TRBV3-1 (or the pseudogene TRBV3-2); D not certain. Deletions cut 1 base from V and 4 bases from J, with 13 bases between. CDR1 and CDR2 from the germline V gene are LGHDT and YNNKEL (reference sequence). The length of the CDR3 is 15 residues. CDR3 residues: CASSQATGESYGYTF. The CDR3 DNA sequence: TGTGCCAGCAGCCAAGCGACCGGGGAGAGCTATGGCTACACCTTC.

The chain has TRBV7-2 and TRBJ1-2; a weak D match, TRBD1 (6 bases). This CDR3 has 16 amino acids. Germline V lookup: CDR1 SGHTA, CDR2 FQGNSA. Trimming stripped 1 base from V and 1 base from J, with 13 bases between. The CDR3: CASSLVSAGVNYGYTF. CDR3 sequence (DNA): TGTGCCAGCAGCTTAGTATCCGCAGGGGTTAACTATGGCTACACCTTC.

The CDR3 protein is CASSFSTSGSNEQYF. CDR3 DNA sequence: TGTGCCAGCAGCTTTTCTACTAGCGGGAGCAACGAGCAGTACTTC. V usage is TRBV27 and J usage is TRBJ2-7, with 11 positions matching TRBD2. The CDR3 is 15 residues long. Trimming cost V 6 bases and J 5 bases; bases outside gene matches: 9. The germline CDR1 and CDR2 sequences are MNHEY and SMNVEV (reference sequence).

This clone was seen once. The CDR3 is CAIRPRGPNTEAFF. The CDR3 DNA reads as TGTGCCATCAGACCAAGGGGCCCGAACACTGAAGCTTTCTTT. The chain uses TRBV10-3 and TRBJ1-1; D possibly corresponds to TRBD1 (5 bases). The germline V and J ends were trimmed by 6 bases and 1 base, with 12 bases remaining between them. The length of the CDR3 is 14 residues. The V gene's germline CDR1 is ENHRY and CDR2 SYGVKD.

The chain employs TRBV30 and TRBJ1-4; D is unclear. Trimming cost V 5 bases and J 6 bases, with 7 bases left between them. CDR1 and CDR2 from the germline V gene are GTSNPN and SVGIG (reference sequence). The CDR3 sequence is 11 residues long. CDR3: CAWGRDEKLFF. DNA of the CDR3: TGTGCCTGGGGGAGGGATGAAAAACTGTTTTTT.

This clone was seen only once. The genes are TRBV28 and TRBJ1-2; a possible D gene is TRBD1 (5 bases). Germline values: CDR1 MDHEN, CDR2 SYDVKM. V was pared by 5 bases and J by 3 bases, with 13 bases between. The CDR3 has 14 amino acids. In DNA form, the CDR3 reads TGTGCCAGCAGTAAAAGGGGCCCCCACTATGGCTACACCTTC. Amino acid sequence: CASSKRGPHYGYTF.

The rearrangement uses TRBV15 and TRBJ2-6; D call uncertain. V was pared by 3 bases and J by 0 bases, with 9 bases between. CDR1 and CDR2 from the germline V gene are LNHNV and YYDKDF (reference sequence). This CDR3 has 16 amino acids. CDR3 sequence reads: CATSRKEYSGANVLTF. The CDR3 bases are TGTGCCACCAGCAGGAAAGAGTACTCTGGGGCCAACGTCCTGACTTTC.

The chain joins TRBV28 to TRBJ1-6; D ambiguous. With 2 bases removed from V and 0 bases from J, the gap between germline ends came to 8 bases. The V gene's germline CDR1 is MDHEN and CDR2 SYDVKM. This CDR3 has 16 residues. The CDR3 region has the DNA TGTGCCAGCAGTTTAGACACGAGCTCCTATAATTCACCCCTCCACTTT. Translated: CASSLDTSSYNSPLHF.

V usage is TRBV5-6 and J usage is TRBJ2-1, with 7 nucleotides matching TRBD1. This CDR3 is 14 amino acids long. In germline, CDR1 is SGHDT, CDR2 YYEEEE. J gave up 11 bases and V 4 bases, and 12 bases lay outside the gene matches. CDR3 in amino acids: CASSPTLTGTKQFF. In DNA form, the CDR3 reads TGTGCCAGCAGCCCAACTTTGACAGGGACAAAGCAGTTCTTC.